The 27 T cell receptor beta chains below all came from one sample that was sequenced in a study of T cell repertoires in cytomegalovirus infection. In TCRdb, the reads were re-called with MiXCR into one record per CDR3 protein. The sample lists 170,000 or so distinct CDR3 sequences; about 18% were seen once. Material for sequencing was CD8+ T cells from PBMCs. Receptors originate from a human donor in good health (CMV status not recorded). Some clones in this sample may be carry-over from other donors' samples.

CDR3 coding DNA: TGCAGCGTTGGAGGCCTGGTAGCGGGGGGGCCGGCGGAGACCCAGTACTTC. Amino acid sequence: CSVGGLVAGGPAETQYF. The genes are TRBV29-1 and TRBJ2-5; TRBD2 matches at 11 bases. With 4 bases clipped from V and 5 bases from J, the junction kept 15 bases outside the gene matches. This CDR3 comprises 17 residues. Germline values: CDR1 SQVTM, CDR2 ANQGSEA.

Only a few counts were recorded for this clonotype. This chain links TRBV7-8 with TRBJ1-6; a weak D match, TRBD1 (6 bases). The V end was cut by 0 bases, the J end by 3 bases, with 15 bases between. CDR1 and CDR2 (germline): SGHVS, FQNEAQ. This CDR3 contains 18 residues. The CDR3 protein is CASSLAEGGTYYNSPLHF. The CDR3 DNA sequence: TGTGCCAGCAGCTTAGCGGAGGGGGGGACTTACTATAATTCACCCCTCCACTTT.

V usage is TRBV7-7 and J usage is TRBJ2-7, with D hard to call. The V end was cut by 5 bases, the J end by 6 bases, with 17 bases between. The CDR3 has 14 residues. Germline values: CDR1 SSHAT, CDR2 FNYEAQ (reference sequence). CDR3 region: CASSPLTHQVEQYF. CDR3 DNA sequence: TGTGCCAGCAGCCCTCTTACACATCAGGTCGAGCAGTACTTC.

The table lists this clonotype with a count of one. The CDR3: CASSFARDRGYGEQFF. CDR3 coding DNA: TGTGCCAGCAGTTTCGCCCGGGACAGGGGTTATGGTGAGCAGTTCTTC. J is TRBJ2-1 and V is TRBV28, with 10 bases fitting TRBD1. After removal of 3 bases from V and 9 bases from J, the junction contained 11 bases not matched to a gene. This CDR3 has 16 amino acids. Germline CDR1 is MDHEN and CDR2 is SYDVKM. The full variable domain, its missing parts supplied by reference TRBV28 and TRBJ2-1, is DVKVTQSSRYLVKRTGEKVFLECVQDMDHENMFWYRQDPGLGLRLIYFSYDVKMKEKGDIPEGYSVSREKKERFSLILESASTNQTSMYLCASSFARDRGYGEQFFGPGTRLTVL.

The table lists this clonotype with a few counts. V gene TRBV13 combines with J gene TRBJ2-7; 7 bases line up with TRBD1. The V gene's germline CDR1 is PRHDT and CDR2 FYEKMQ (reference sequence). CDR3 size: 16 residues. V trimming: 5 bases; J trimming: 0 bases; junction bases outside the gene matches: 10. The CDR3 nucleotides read TGTGCCAGCAGCAAACGACAGGGTCTGAACTCCTACGAGCAGTACTTC. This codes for CASSKRQGLNSYEQYF. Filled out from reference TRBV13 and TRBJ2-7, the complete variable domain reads AAGVIQSPRHLIKEKRETATLKCYPIPRHDTVYWYQQGPGQDPQFLISFYEKMQSDKGSIPDRFSAQQFSDYHSELNMSSLELGDSALYFCASSKRQGLNSYEQYFGPGTRLTVT.

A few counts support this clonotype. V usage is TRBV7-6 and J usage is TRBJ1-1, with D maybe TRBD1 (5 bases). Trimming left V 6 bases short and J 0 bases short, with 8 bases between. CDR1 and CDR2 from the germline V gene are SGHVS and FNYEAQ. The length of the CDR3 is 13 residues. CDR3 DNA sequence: TGTGCCAGCAGGATGACAGTGAACACTGAAGCTTTCTTT. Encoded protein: CASRMTVNTEAFF. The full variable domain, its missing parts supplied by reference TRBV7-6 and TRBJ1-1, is GAGVSQSPRYKVTKRGQDVALRCDPISGHVSLYWYRQALGQGPEFLTYFNYEAQQDKSGLPNDRFSAERPEGSISTLTIQRTEQRDSAMYRCASRMTVNTEAFFGQGTRLTVV.

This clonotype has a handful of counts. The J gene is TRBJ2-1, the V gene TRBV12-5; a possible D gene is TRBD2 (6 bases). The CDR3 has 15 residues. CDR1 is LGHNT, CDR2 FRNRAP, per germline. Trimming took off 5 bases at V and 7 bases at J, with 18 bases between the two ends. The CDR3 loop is CASGPLNVGRNEQFF. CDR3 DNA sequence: TGTGCTAGTGGTCCCCTCAATGTAGGGAGGAATGAGCAGTTCTTC.

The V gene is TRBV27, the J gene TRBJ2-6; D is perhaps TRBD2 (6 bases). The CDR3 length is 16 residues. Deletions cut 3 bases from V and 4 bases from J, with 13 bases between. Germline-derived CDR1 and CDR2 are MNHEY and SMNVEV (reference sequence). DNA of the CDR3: TGTGCCAGCAGTTTGGGACTCCCAGTCGGGGCCAACGTCCTGACTTTC. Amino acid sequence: CASSLGLPVGANVLTF.

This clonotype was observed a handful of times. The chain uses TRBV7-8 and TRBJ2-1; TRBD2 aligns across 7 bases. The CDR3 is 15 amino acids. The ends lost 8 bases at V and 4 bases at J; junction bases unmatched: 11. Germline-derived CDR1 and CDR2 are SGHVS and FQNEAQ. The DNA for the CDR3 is TGTGCCAGCCACAGCGGGGTGGCCCCATACAATGAGCAGTTCTTC. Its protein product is CASHSGVAPYNEQFF.

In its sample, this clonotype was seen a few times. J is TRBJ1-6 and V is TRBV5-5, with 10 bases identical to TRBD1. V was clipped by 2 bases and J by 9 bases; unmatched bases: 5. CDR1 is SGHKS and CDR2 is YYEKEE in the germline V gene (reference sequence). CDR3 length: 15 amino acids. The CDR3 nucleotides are TGTGCCAGCAGCTTTCGACAGGGGGCTACTTCACCCCTCCACTTT. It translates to CASSFRQGATSPLHF. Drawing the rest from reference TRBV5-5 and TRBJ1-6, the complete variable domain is DAGVTQSPTHLIKTRGQQVTLRCSPISGHKSVSWYQQVLGQGPQFIFQYYEKEERGRGNFPDRFSARQFPNYSSELNVNALLLGDSALYLCASSFRQGATSPLHFGNGTRLTVT.

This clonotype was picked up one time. This CDR3 reads CSVATGEMPYEQYF. The CDR3 DNA follows: TGCAGCGTTGCTACAGGGGAGATGCCCTACGAGCAGTACTTC. The V and J genes are TRBV29-1 and TRBJ2-7; TRBD1 matches at 7 bases. The CDR3 consists of 14 residues. Trimming cost V 4 bases and J 2 bases; bases outside gene matches: 8. Germline CDR1 SQVTM, CDR2 ANQGSEA.

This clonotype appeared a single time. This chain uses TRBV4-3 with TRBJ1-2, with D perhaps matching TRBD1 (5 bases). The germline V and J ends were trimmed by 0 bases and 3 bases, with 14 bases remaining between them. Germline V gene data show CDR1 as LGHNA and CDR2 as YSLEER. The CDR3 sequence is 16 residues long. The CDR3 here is CASSQEMAGDYYGYTF. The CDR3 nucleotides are TGCGCCAGCAGCCAAGAGATGGCGGGGGACTACTATGGCTACACCTTC.

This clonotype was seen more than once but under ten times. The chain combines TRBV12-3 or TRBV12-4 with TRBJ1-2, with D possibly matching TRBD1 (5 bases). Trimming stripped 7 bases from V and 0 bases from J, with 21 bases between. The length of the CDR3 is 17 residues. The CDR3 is CASTTRETGLANYGYTF. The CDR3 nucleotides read TGTGCCAGCACCACCCGGGAAACAGGTTTAGCTAACTATGGCTACACCTTC.

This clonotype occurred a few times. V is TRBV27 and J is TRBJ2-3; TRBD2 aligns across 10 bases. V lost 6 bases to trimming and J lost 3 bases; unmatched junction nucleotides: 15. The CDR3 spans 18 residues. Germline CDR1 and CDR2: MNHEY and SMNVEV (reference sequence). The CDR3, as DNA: TGTGCCAGCAGCAGGAAAGCGGGGGGGCCGGCTGGGACAGATACGCAGTATTTT. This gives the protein CASSRKAGGPAGTDTQYF.

CDR3 sequence reads: CASRTVAPAGASNQPQHF. Written as DNA, the CDR3 is TGTGCCAGCAGAACAGTGGCCCCGGCAGGGGCAAGCAATCAGCCCCAGCATTTT. This chain joins TRBV28 and TRBJ1-5; tentatively, D is TRBD1 (6 bases). There are 18 residues in the CDR3. Trimming shortened V by 6 bases and J by 1 base, and 22 bases separated the two germline ends. CDR1 is MDHEN and CDR2 is SYDVKM in the germline V gene.

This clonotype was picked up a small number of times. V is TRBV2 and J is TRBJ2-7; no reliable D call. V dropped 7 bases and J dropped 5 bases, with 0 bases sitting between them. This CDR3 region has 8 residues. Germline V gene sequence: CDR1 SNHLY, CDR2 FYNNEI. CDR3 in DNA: TGTGCCAGCAACGAGCAGTACTTC. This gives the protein CASNEQYF.

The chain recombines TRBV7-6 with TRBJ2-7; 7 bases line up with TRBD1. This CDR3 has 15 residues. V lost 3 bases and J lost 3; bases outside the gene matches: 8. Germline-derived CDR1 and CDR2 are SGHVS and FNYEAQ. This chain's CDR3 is CASSFGEGAGYEQYF. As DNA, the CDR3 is TGTGCCAGCAGCTTCGGTGAGGGGGCGGGCTACGAGCAGTACTTC.

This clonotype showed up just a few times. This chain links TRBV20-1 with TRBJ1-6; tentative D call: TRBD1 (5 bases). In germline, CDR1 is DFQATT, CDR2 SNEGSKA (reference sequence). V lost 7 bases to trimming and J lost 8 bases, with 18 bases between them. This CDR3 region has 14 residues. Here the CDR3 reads CSVPGRRMDSPLHF. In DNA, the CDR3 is TGCAGTGTCCCGGGACGACGAATGGATTCACCCCTCCACTTT.

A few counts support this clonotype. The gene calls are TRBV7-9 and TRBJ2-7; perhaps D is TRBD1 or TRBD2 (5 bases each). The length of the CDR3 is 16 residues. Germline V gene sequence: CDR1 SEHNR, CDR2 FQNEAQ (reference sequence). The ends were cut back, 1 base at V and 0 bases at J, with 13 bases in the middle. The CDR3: CASSLGDGASSYEQYF. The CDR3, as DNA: TGTGCCAGCAGCTTAGGGGACGGAGCGAGCTCCTACGAGCAGTACTTC.

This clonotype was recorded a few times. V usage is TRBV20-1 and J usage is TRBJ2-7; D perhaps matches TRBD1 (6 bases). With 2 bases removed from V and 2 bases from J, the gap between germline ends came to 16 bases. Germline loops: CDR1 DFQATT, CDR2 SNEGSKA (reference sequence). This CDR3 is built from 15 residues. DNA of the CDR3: TGCAGTGCTAGAAGCCGACAGGAACCAACCTACGAGCAGTACTTC. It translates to CSARSRQEPTYEQYF.

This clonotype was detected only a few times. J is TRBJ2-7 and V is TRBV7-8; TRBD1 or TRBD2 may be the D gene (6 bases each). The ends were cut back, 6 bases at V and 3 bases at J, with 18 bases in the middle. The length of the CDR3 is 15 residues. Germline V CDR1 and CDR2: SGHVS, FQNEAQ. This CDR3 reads CASSWGDTLLYEQYF. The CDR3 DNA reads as TGTGCCAGCAGTTGGGGGGACACCCTCCTCTACGAGCAGTACTTC.

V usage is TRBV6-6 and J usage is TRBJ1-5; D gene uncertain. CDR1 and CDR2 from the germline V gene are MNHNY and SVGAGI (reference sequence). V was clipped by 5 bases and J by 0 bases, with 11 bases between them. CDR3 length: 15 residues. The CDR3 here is CASSPGRYSNQPQHF. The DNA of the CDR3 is TGTGCCAGCAGTCCCGGGAGATATAGCAATCAGCCCCAGCATTTT.

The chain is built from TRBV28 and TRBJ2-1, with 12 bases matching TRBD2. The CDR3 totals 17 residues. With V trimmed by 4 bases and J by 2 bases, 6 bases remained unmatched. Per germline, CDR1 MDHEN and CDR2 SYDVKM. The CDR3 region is CASSSSLAGGAYNEQFF. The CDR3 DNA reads TGTGCCAGCAGTTCCTCACTAGCGGGGGGTGCCTACAATGAGCAGTTCTTC.

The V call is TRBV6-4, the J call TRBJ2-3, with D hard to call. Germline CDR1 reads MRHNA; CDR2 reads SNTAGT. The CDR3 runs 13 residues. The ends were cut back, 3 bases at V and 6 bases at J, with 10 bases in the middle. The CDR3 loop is CASSEEGPDTQYF. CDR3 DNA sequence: TGTGCCAGCAGTGAGGAAGGGCCGGATACGCAGTATTTT.

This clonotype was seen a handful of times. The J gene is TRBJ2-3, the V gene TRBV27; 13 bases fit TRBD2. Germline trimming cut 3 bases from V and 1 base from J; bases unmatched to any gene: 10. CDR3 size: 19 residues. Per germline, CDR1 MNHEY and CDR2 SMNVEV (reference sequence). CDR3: CASSLTPGLAGTGTDTQYF. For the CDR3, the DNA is TGTGCCAGCAGTTTGACGCCGGGACTAGCGGGGACCGGCACAGATACGCAGTATTTT.

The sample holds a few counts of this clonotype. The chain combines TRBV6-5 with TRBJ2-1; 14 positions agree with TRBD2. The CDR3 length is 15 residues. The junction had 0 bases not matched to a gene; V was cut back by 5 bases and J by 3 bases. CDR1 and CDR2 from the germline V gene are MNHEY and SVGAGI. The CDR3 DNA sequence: TGTGCCAGCAGTGGGACTAGCGGGGGCTACAATGAGCAGTTCTTC. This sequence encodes CASSGTSGGYNEQFF.

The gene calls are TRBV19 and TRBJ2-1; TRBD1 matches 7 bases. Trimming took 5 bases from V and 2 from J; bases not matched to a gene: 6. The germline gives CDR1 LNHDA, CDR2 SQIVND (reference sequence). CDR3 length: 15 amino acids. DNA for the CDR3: TGTGCCAGTAGTGGCGGAGACAGGGCCTACAATGAGCAGTTCTTC. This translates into CASSGGDRAYNEQFF.